The clone carrying this T cell receptor beta chain was counted once. PCR primers comprised 60 Vbeta and 13 Jbeta primers. Here immunoSEQ multiplex PCR was the method, and the copy in TCRdb shows in-frame clones only, minus some. The table lists 150,000 to 200,000 clones, around 85% of them singletons. This sample was included in a study of cytomegalovirus exposure and HLA in healthy donors. Germline V gene data show CDR1 as KGHSH and CDR2 as LQKENI. The CDR3 extends over 14 amino acids. The ends lost 6 bases at V and 6 bases at J; junction bases unmatched: 4. Sequenced: PBMCs. The chain recombines TRBV18 with TRBJ1-5, with 11 nucleotides matching TRBD1. The sequence was collected from a woman in her twenties or thirties in good health and CMV-seronegative. The CDR3 DNA is TGTGCCAGCTCCCTGGACAGGGGGCTTCAGCCCCAGCATTTT. It codes for CASSLDRGLQPQHF.